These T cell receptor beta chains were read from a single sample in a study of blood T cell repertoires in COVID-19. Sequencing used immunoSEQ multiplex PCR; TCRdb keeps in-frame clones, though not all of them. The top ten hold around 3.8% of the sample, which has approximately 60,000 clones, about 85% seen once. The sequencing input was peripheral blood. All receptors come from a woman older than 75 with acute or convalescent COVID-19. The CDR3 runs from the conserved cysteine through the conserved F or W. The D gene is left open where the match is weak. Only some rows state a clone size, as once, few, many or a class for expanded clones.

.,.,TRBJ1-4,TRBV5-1,TGCGCCAGCAGCTTGGACAGCTATAATGAAAAACTGTTTTTT,CASSLDSYNEKLFF
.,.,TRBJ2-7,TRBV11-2,TGTGCCAGCAGCCCCGGGAACGAGCAGTACTTC,CASSPGNEQYF
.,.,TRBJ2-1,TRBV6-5,TGTGCCAGCGGTCAGGGCGGTACCTACAATGAGCAGTTCTTC,CASGQGGTYNEQFF
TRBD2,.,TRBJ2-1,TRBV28,TGTGCCAGCAGTTTCCTCGCCAGCGGGAGGGCCAGAAATGAGCAGTTCTTC,CASSFLASGRARNEQFF
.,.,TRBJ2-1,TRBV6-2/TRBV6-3,TGTGCCAGCAGTTACCCAGATTCCGAGCAGTTCTTC,CASSYPDSEQFF
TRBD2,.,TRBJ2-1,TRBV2,TGTGCCAGCCTCCGGAGTAGCGGGGGGGCCGGTGAGCAGTTCTTC,CASLRSSGGAGEQFF
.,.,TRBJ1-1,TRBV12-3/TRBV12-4,TGTGCCAGTAGACAGGAAATGAACACTGAAGCTTTCTTT,CASRQEMNTEAFF
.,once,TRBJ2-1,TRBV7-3,TGTGCCAGCAGATCGGGGCTAGCGAGCAATGAGCAGTTCTTC,CASRSGLASNEQFF
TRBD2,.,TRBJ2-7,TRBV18,TGTGCCAGCTCACCAAGAGCGGGAGGTCCCTACGAGCAGTACTTC,CASSPRAGGPYEQYF
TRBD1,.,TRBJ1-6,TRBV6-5,TGTGCCAGCACCCCGGGACAGCCTAATTCACCCCTCCACTTT,CASTPGQPNSPLHF
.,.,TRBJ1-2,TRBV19,TGTGCCAGTAGTAGGCCACCCAATGGCTACACCTTC,CASSRPPNGYTF
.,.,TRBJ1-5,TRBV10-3,TGTGCCATCAGTGAAGGACTGGACAATCAGCCCCAGCATTTT,CAISEGLDNQPQHF
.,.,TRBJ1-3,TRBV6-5,TGTGCCACCGCCACCGACAGAAGCTCTGGAAACACCATATATTTT,CATATDRSSGNTIYF
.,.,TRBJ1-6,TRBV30,TGTGCCTGGGGGGGGAGGGCCCCCTATAATTCACCCCTCCACTTT,CAWGGRAPYNSPLHF
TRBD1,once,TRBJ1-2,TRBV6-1,TGTGCCAGCGCCTATGGCCCGACAGGGGGCGGTGGCTACACCTTC,CASAYGPTGGGGYTF
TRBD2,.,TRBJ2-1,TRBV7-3,TGTGCCAGCAGCTTAACATCGCCTAGCGGGGGGGCCCACAATGAGCAGTTCTTC,CASSLTSPSGGAHNEQFF